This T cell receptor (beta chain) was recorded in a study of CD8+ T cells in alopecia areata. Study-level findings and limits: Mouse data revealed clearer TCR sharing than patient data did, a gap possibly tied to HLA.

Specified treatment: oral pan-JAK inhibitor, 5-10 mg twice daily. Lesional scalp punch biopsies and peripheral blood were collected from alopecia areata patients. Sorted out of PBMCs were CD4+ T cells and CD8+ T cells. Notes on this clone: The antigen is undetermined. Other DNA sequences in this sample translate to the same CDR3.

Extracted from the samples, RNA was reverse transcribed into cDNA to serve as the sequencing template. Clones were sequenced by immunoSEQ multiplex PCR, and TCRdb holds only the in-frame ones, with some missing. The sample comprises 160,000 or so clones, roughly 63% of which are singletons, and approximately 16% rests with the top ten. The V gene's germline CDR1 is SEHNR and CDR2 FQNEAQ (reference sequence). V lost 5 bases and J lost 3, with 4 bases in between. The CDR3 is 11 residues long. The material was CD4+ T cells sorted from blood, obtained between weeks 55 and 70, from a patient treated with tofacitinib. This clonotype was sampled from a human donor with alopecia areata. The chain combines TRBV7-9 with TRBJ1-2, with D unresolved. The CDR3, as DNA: TGTGCCAGCAGCCTCGACTATGGCTACACCTTC. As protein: CASSLDYGYTF.